This TCR beta chain was sequenced in a study of preoperative IRX-2 immunotherapy in early breast cancer. The V and J ends lost 0 bases and 6 bases respectively, with 17 bases between them. This CDR3 contains 16 residues. The treatment is: preoperative locoregional IRX-2 cytokine immunotherapy. Samples came from a phase Ib trial of preoperative locoregional IRX-2 cytokine immunotherapy. Assay: immunoSEQ multiplex PCR; the TCRdb copy retains only in-frame clones and omits some. The sample contains around 57,000 clones, approximately 94% of which appear only once. The source is a human donor with breast cancer. The chain couples TRBV23-1 to TRBJ1-1; D unresolved. TRBV23-1 is filed as an ORF, its function uncertain. Collection of the sample occurred from a patient treated with IRX-2 immunotherapy. This CDR3 is CASSQSFAEAGSEAFF. The CDR3 nucleotides read TGCGCCAGCAGTCAATCGTTTGCAGAAGCGGGCTCTGAAGCTTTCTTT.